This T cell receptor beta chain came from a study of blood T cell repertoires in COVID-19. Study as a whole: The United States, Italy and Spain provided the acute and convalescent COVID-19 samples. T cells, B-cell-depleted T cells, or PBMCs provided the cDNA or gDNA that served as material.

Unmatched junction bases numbered 7, after V lost 0 bases and J lost 8 bases. The CDR3 has 16 amino acids. Germline V lookup: CDR1 LGHNA, CDR2 YSLEER. Patients in Seattle were enrolled during active infection, then followed longitudinally. In the source study's methods: Reference gene primer amplification yielded estimated nucleated cell counts. The data were produced by immunoSEQ multiplex PCR, yet TCRdb's version contains in-frame clones alone and is incomplete. The DNA was the basis for D and trimming; V, J and clone size are from that table. Of under 50,000 clones in the sample, roughly 93% are singletons; the top ten hold roughly 1%.

The rearrangement joins TRBV4-3 to TRBJ2-3; TRBD2 agrees at 11 bases. Sequencing was done on a sample of peripheral blood. This TCR derives from a man in his 60s with COVID-19, enrolled during active disease. The CDR3 protein is CASSQERTSGLVTQYF. Here the CDR3 DNA reads TGCGCCAGCAGCCAAGAACGGACTAGCGGGCTTGTTACGCAGTATTTT.